These T cell receptor beta chains were read from a single sample in a study of cytomegalovirus exposure and HLA in healthy donors. The table came from immunoSEQ multiplex PCR; TCRdb's copy has only in-frame clones and leaves some out. This sample has 130,000 to 150,000 clones, with roughly 80% found just once. Sequenced material: PBMCs. The receptor set was obtained from a middle-aged man in good health and CMV-seropositive. CDR3s include the opening cysteine and the closing phenylalanine or tryptophan. D genes are given only for firm matches. Part of the rows lack a size; the others show once, few, many or a class for expanded clones.

>-|TRBV10-3|TRBJ1-2|-
CAISNRDRSYGYTF
TGTGCCATCAGTAACAGAGACAGATCCTATGGCTACACCTTC
>-|TRBV18|TRBJ2-3|-
CASLSTTDTQYF
TGTGCCAGCCTCAGTACCACAGATACGCAGTATTTT
>-|TRBV7-7|TRBJ2-2|-
CASSLTRSGELFF
TGTGCTAGCAGCTTAACCCGGTCCGGGGAGCTGTTTTTT
>-|TRBV10-3|TRBJ1-2|-
CAISESRDYYGYTF
TGTGCCATCAGTGAAAGCCGCGATTACTATGGCTACACCTTC
>TRBD1|TRBV19|TRBJ1-6|-
CASRGDSGNSPLHF
TGTGCCAGTAGGGGGGACAGCGGGAATTCACCCCTCCACTTT
>-|TRBV10-3|TRBJ2-5|-
CAISGGQQETQYF
TGTGCCATCAGTGGGGGGCAGCAAGAGACCCAGTACTTC
>TRBD1|TRBV6-5|TRBJ1-1|-
CASRPRQGMNTEAFF
TGTGCCAGCAGGCCTAGACAGGGGATGAACACTGAAGCTTTCTTT
>-|TRBV7-3|TRBJ1-5|-
CASSLSRGQPQHF
TGTGCCAGCAGCTTAAGCCGGGGACAGCCCCAGCATTTT
>TRBD1|TRBV7-9|TRBJ2-5|-
CASSNVRDRRETQYF
TGTGCCAGCAGCAATGTACGGGACAGGAGAGAGACCCAGTACTTC
>-|TRBV12-5|TRBJ2-7|-
CASGLVLGGEPYEQYF
TGTGCTAGTGGTTTGGTACTGGGGGGTGAACCATACGAGCAGTACTTC
>-|TRBV5-1|TRBJ1-1|-
CASRDQGNTEAFF
TGCGCCAGCAGAGATCAGGGGAACACTGAAGCTTTCTTT
>-|TRBV30|TRBJ1-1|-
CAWSVQGDTEAFF
TGTGCCTGGAGTGTACAGGGCGACACTGAAGCTTTCTTT
>TRBD1|TRBV14|TRBJ2-5|-
CASSRWGTGQETQYF
TGTGCCAGCAGCCGATGGGGGACAGGCCAAGAGACCCAGTACTTC
>TRBD1|TRBV13|TRBJ1-1|-
CASSFGDRGLGAFF
TGTGCCAGCAGCTTCGGGGACAGGGGGCTTGGAGCTTTCTTT
>TRBD2|TRBV30|TRBJ2-5|-
CAWSATSGGSYQETQYF
TGTGCCTGGAGTGCAACTAGCGGGGGGTCGTACCAAGAGACCCAGTACTTC
>-|TRBV27|TRBJ1-1|once
CASSSMGGWGTEAFF
TGTGCCAGCAGCTCAATGGGGGGGTGGGGCACTGAAGCTTTCTTT
>-|TRBV13|TRBJ2-6|-
CASSLGGGNSGANVLTF
TGTGCCAGCAGCTTAGGTGGGGGGAACTCTGGGGCCAACGTCCTGACTTTC
>-|TRBV5-1|TRBJ2-7|-
CASSLGQIAYEQYF
TGCGCCAGCAGCTTGGGACAGATCGCCTACGAGCAGTACTTC
>TRBD2|TRBV27|TRBJ2-3|-
CASTYQGLAGGTQYF
TGTGCCAGCACCTACCAGGGACTAGCGGGAGGTACGCAGTATTTT
>TRBD1|TRBV9|TRBJ2-7|-
CASSVGDRPYEQYF
TGTGCCAGCAGCGTCGGGGACAGGCCCTACGAGCAGTACTTC
>TRBD2|TRBV7-9|TRBJ2-3|-
CASVYTGGSPDTQYF
TGTGCCAGCGTCTACACGGGCGGGAGCCCAGATACGCAGTATTTT
>-|TRBV4-1|TRBJ2-6|-
CASSQVSGGGGANVLTF
TGCGCCAGCAGCCAAGTCTCCGGGGGTGGAGGGGCCAACGTCCTGACTTTC
>TRBD1|TRBV30|TRBJ1-1|-
CAWSTEGANTEAFF
TGTGCCTGGAGTACAGAGGGGGCGAACACTGAAGCTTTCTTT
>-|TRBV4-1|TRBJ2-2|-
CASSHNRDSGELFF
TGCGCCAGCAGCCATAACCGGGATTCCGGGGAGCTGTTTTTT
>-|TRBV9|TRBJ2-7|-
CASSVSDEQYF
TGTGCCAGCAGCGTATCGGACGAGCAGTACTTC
>-|TRBV2|TRBJ1-2|-
CASSDSAPSYGYTF
TGTGCCAGCAGTGATTCGGCGCCTAGCTATGGCTACACCTTC
>-|TRBV5-1|TRBJ1-4|-
CASSLGAPNEKLFF
TGCGCCAGCAGCTTGGGCGCGCCTAATGAAAAACTGTTTTTT
>TRBD1|TRBV25-1|TRBJ2-1|once
CASSESLTGASGDEQFF
TGTGCCAGCAGTGAATCTCTAACAGGGGCCTCCGGCGATGAGCAGTTCTTC
>-|TRBV6-1|TRBJ2-7|few
CASSDLRLWAYEQYF
TGTGCCAGCAGTGACCTGCGACTCTGGGCCTACGAGCAGTACTTC
>-|TRBV9|TRBJ1-3|-
CASSVEGALFSGNTIYF
TGTGCCAGCAGCGTAGAAGGGGCTTTATTTTCTGGAAACACCATATATTTT
>-|TRBV7-9|TRBJ1-2|-
CASRDSLLLDPYGYTF
TGTGCCAGCAGAGACTCACTCCTCCTAGACCCCTATGGCTACACCTTC
>TRBD1|TRBV5-4|TRBJ1-1|-
CASLPGQANTEAFF
TGTGCCAGCCTCCCCGGACAGGCGAACACTGAAGCTTTCTTT
>-|TRBV9|TRBJ1-2|-
CASSRRGGDGYTF
TGTGCCAGCAGCCGACGGGGAGGGGATGGCTACACCTTC
>TRBD1|TRBV5-5|TRBJ1-6|-
CASSLEAGTGNSPLHF
TGTGCCAGCAGCTTGGAAGCCGGGACAGGGAATTCACCCCTCCACTTT
>-|TRBV7-8|TRBJ2-5|-
CASSLGRGWGYQETQYF
TGTGCCAGCAGCTTAGGTCGGGGGTGGGGATACCAAGAGACCCAGTACTTC
>-|TRBV6-6|TRBJ1-4|-
CASVSSGISEKLFF
TGTGCCAGCGTCTCATCAGGGATTAGCGAAAAACTGTTTTTT
>-|TRBV6-1|TRBJ2-3|few
CASNHFGGIQDTQYF
TGTGCCAGCAACCACTTTGGGGGGATCCAAGATACGCAGTATTTT
>TRBD1|TRBV5-1|TRBJ1-5|once
CASSPLGQGAGQPQHF
TGCGCCAGCAGCCCGCTGGGACAGGGGGCAGGTCAGCCCCAGCATTTT
>TRBD2|TRBV5-1|TRBJ2-2|-
CASSLDPAGASGELFF
TGCGCCAGCAGCTTGGACCCAGCGGGAGCTTCCGGGGAGCTGTTTTTT
>TRBD2|TRBV27|TRBJ2-3|-
CASSFLRGGRDTQYF
TGTGCCAGCAGTTTTTTGCGGGGGGGCCGAGATACGCAGTATTTT
>TRBD2|TRBV7-9|TRBJ2-1|-
CASSPFREGVNEQFF
TGTGCCAGCAGCCCTTTTAGGGAGGGAGTCAATGAGCAGTTCTTC
>-|TRBV7-2|TRBJ2-2|-
CASSLGNRVNTGELFF
TGTGCCAGCAGCTTAGGGAACAGGGTTAACACCGGGGAGCTGTTTTTT
>TRBD1|TRBV7-7|TRBJ2-1|-
CASSRTGGNEQFF
TGTGCCAGCAGTCGTACAGGGGGCAATGAGCAGTTCTTC
>-|TRBV4-3|TRBJ1-4|once
CASSAHGNEKLFF
TGCGCCAGCAGCGCACACGGGAATGAAAAACTGTTTTTT
>TRBD1|TRBV7-9|TRBJ2-7|-
CASSWDRGREQYF
TGTGCCAGCAGTTGGGACAGGGGACGGGAGCAGTACTTC
>-|TRBV7-6|TRBJ2-5|-
CASSLVLAGAAQETQYF
TGTGCCAGCAGCTTAGTACTGGCAGGGGCAGCTCAAGAGACCCAGTACTTC
>TRBD2|TRBV12-5|TRBJ2-1|-
CASGPRLAGGSHNEQFF
TGTGCTAGTGGTCCAAGACTAGCGGGAGGGTCCCACAATGAGCAGTTCTTC
>-|TRBV6-5|TRBJ1-1|-
CASSYGRVTEAFF
TGTGCCAGCAGTTATGGCAGGGTCACTGAAGCTTTCTTT
>-|TRBV9|TRBJ2-1|-
CASSAGGGRWSYNEQFF
TGTGCCAGCAGCGCCGGGGGTGGGAGATGGTCCTACAATGAGCAGTTCTTC
>-|TRBV7-3|TRBJ2-3|-
CASSYEWEDTQYF
TGTGCCAGCAGCTACGAGTGGGAGGATACGCAGTATTTT
>-|TRBV7-3|TRBJ1-1|-
CASKEGLDTEAFF
TGTGCCAGCAAGGAGGGGTTGGACACTGAAGCTTTCTTT
>TRBD1|TRBV15|TRBJ1-5|-
CATSSHRGEGQPQHF
TGTGCCACCAGCAGTCACAGGGGTGAGGGACAGCCCCAGCATTTT
>TRBD1|TRBV19|TRBJ2-3|-
CASTLTGQGVVTDTQYF
TGTGCCAGTACTCTCACCGGCCAGGGGGTTGTAACAGATACGCAGTATTTT
>-|TRBV14|TRBJ2-7|-
CASSQGGRAGYEQYF
TGTGCCAGCAGCCAAGGGGGCCGGGCAGGGTACGAGCAGTACTTC
>-|TRBV19|TRBJ1-2|-
CASSIVLRDHGYTF
TGTGCCAGTAGTATAGTCCTCCGGGATCATGGCTACACCTTC
>-|TRBV5-4|TRBJ1-1|-
CASSSRRGMNTEAFF
TGTGCCAGCAGTTCTCGAAGGGGGATGAACACTGAAGCTTTCTTT
>TRBD1|TRBV18|TRBJ1-2|-
CASSPIPGQGAGYTF
TGTGCCAGCTCACCCATCCCGGGACAGGGTGCTGGCTACACCTTC